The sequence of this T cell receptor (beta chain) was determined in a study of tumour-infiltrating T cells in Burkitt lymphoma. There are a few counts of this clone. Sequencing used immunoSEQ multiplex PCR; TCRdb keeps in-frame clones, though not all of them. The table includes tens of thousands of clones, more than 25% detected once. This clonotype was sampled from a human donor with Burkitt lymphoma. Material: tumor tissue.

The DNA for the CDR3 is TGCAGCGTTGGGACACGGAACACCGGGGAGCTGTTTTTT. Its protein product is CSVGTRNTGELFF. V gene TRBV29-1 combines with J gene TRBJ2-2; perhaps TRBD1 as D (5 bases). Trimming pared 4 bases from V and 1 base from J, leaving 7 bases between. Germline lookup yields CDR1 SQVTM and CDR2 ANQGSEA. This CDR3 has 13 residues.